The 3 T cell receptor beta chains reported below all come from one sample, sequenced in a study of CD8+CD57+ T cells in acquired aplastic anemia. Sequenced patients had shown CD8+CD57+ cell expansion by flow cytometry. Profiling that covered TCR beta VDJ and CDR3 relied on genomic DNA as its template. TCRdb re-called the reads through MiXCR, storing one row per CDR3 protein. Of over 250,000 distinct CDR3 sequences in the sample, around three fifths were seen once. The specimen was sorted CD4+, CD8+, or CD8+CD57+ T cells (not recorded which) from PBMCs. These receptors all stem from a human donor with aplastic anemia.

The chain links TRBV7-9 to TRBJ2-1; 7 bases are shared with TRBD2. J lost 4 bases, V lost 0 bases, and 3 bases had no gene match. Per germline, CDR1 SEHNR and CDR2 FQNEAQ (reference sequence). CDR3 length: 15 residues. Here the CDR3 reads CASSLAASGYNEQFF. The CDR3 DNA sequence: TGTGCCAGCAGCTTAGCGGCTAGCGGTTACAATGAGCAGTTCTTC.

The chain combines TRBV24-1 with TRBJ2-2; D is unresolved. The CDR3 consists of 14 residues. Deletions cut 9 bases from V and 2 bases from J, with 12 bases between. Germline V gives CDR1 KGHDR, CDR2 SFDVKD. CDR3 nucleotides: TGTGCCACCCGTGCCTATTCAAACACCGGGGAGCTGTTTTTT. Translating gives CATRAYSNTGELFF.

Many counts were recorded for this clonotype. This chain links TRBV19 with TRBJ1-4; no definite D call. The V gene lost 5 bases and the J gene lost 0 bases, with 10 bases spanning the gap. Germline V gene data show CDR1 as LNHDA and CDR2 as SQIVND (reference sequence). The CDR3 totals 15 residues. CDR3: CASSAFHATNEKLFF. CDR3 DNA: TGTGCCAGTAGTGCCTTTCATGCAACTAATGAAAAACTGTTTTTT. The full variable domain, completed using reference TRBV19 and TRBJ1-4, is DGGITQSPKYLFRKEGQNVTLSCEQNLNHDAMYWYRQDPGQGLRLIYYSQIVNDFQKGDIAEGYSVSREKKESFPLTVTSAQKNPTAFYLCASSAFHATNEKLFFGSGTQLSVL.